This entry lists 29 T cell receptor beta chains sequenced from one sample in a study of blood T cells in healthy people across ages. Through a sample-barcoded 5' primer and a J-beta primer mix, a second PCR was run for roughly 7 to 12 cycles. TCRdb independently ran MiXCR on the 5' RACE reads; one entry per CDR3 protein. The sample consists of about 1.5 million distinct CDR3 sequences, approximately 43% of them appearing once. Sequencing was done on a sample of blood. Every receptor here comes from a woman younger than 30 in good health.

The V call is TRBV20-1, the J call TRBJ2-3; D uncertain. Germline CDR1 reads DFQATT; CDR2 reads SNEGSKA (reference sequence). V dropped 6 bases and J dropped 2 bases, with 18 bases sitting between them. This CDR3 contains 15 residues. This chain's CDR3 is CSAPPLGRPTDTQYF. The CDR3, as DNA: TGCAGTGCGCCTCCCTTAGGGCGACCCACAGATACGCAGTATTTT.

In DNA, the CDR3 is TGTGCCACCAGCAGGGCGAACACTGAAGCTTTCTTT. Its translation: CATSRANTEAFF. The chain has TRBV15 and TRBJ1-1; no firm D call. Germline V CDR1 and CDR2: LNHNV, YYDKDF (reference sequence). Trimming took 3 bases from V and 1 from J, leaving 3 bases between them. The CDR3 sequence is 12 residues long.

CDR3 coding DNA: TGTGCCAGCTCACCAATCGGGGGGCCGACAGATACGCAGTATTTT. It encodes CASSPIGGPTDTQYF. The chain couples TRBV18 to TRBJ2-3, with D possibly TRBD2 on 7 matching bases. V lost 2 bases, J lost 3 bases, and 12 bases lay in between. Germline V gives CDR1 KGHSH, CDR2 LQKENI. CDR3 length: 15 amino acids.

As regards this clonotype: Germline is not matched at one junction end, which may reflect a read error. The chain recombines TRBV9 with TRBJ2-3; no firm D call. From germline, CDR1 is SGDLS and CDR2 YYNGEE. CDR3 length equals 14 residues. The CDR3 region is CAGSIQQVTDTQYF. CDR3 DNA: TGTGCCGGCAGCATCCAGCAAGTAACAGATACGCAGTATTTT. The variable domain in full, completed from reference TRBV9 and TRBJ2-3, reads DSGVTQTPKHLITATGQRVTLRCSPRSGDLSVYWYQQSLDQGLQFLIQYYNGEERAKGNILERFSAQQFPDLHSELNLSSLELGDSALYFCAGSIQQVTDTQYFGPGTRLTVL.

This rearrangement joins TRBV12-3 or TRBV12-4 to TRBJ1-2, with D maybe TRBD1 (6 bases). The CDR3 is made up of 13 amino acids. The V end was cut by 2 bases, the J end by 7 bases, with 11 bases between. The CDR3 loop reads CASSLNRAGGYTF. CDR3 in DNA: TGTGCCAGCAGTTTAAACAGGGCCGGTGGCTACACCTTC.

This sequence joins TRBV6-6 and TRBJ1-5, with TRBD1 matching over 10 bases. The germline gives CDR1 MNHNY, CDR2 SVGAGI (reference sequence). With 0 bases clipped from V and 3 bases from J, the junction kept 5 bases outside the gene matches. The CDR3 length is 17 residues. DNA of the CDR3: TGTGCCAGCAGTTACTCTCCGGGACAGGGGTCCAATCAGCCCCAGCATTTT. Its protein is CASSYSPGQGSNQPQHF.

The rearrangement joins TRBV24-1 to TRBJ2-7; 10 bases fit TRBD1. The germline V gene encodes CDR1 KGHDR and CDR2 SFDVKD. The CDR3 contains 14 residues. With 5 bases clipped from V and 3 bases from J, the junction kept 3 bases outside the gene matches. The CDR3 bases are TGTGCCACCAGTGGGGGGACAGGGGACTACGAGCAGTACTTC. Amino acids: CATSGGTGDYEQYF.

This clonotype has a single count. The gene calls are TRBV7-2 and TRBJ1-2, with D tentatively TRBD1 (5 bases). Per the germline V gene, CDR1 is SGHTA and CDR2 is FQGNSA. Trimming stripped 5 bases from V and 4 bases from J, with 20 bases between. This CDR3 has 16 amino acids. CDR3 region: CASSVPGFGTGYGYTF. In DNA form, the CDR3 reads TGTGCCAGCAGCGTACCAGGGTTTGGTACAGGCTATGGCTACACCTTC. Variable domain in full (rest from reference TRBV7-2 and TRBJ1-2): GAGVSQSPSNKVTEKGKDVELRCDPISGHTALYWYRQSLGQGLEFLIYFQGNSAPDKSGLPSDRFSAERTGGSVSTLTIQRTQQEDSAVYLCASSVPGFGTGYGYTFGSGTRLTVV.

The J gene is TRBJ1-2, the V gene TRBV20-1, with 9 positions matching TRBD1. This CDR3 comprises 16 residues. V trimming: 5 bases; J trimming: 5 bases; junction bases outside the gene matches: 15. Germline values: CDR1 DFQATT, CDR2 SNEGSKA (reference sequence). Here the CDR3 reads CSASQTGTGILYGYTF. CDR3 bases: TGCAGTGCTTCACAAACCGGGACAGGGATCCTTTATGGCTACACCTTC.

The V call is TRBV20-1, the J call TRBJ1-5; D is perhaps TRBD1 (5 bases). CDR3 length: 12 amino acids. CDR1 is DFQATT and CDR2 is SNEGSKA in the germline V gene (reference sequence). The V end lost 6 bases, the J end lost 3 bases, and 9 bases lay between the germline ends. CDR3 amino acids: CSATGPNQPQHF. DNA for the CDR3: TGCAGTGCCACAGGCCCCAATCAGCCCCAGCATTTT.

In DNA, the CDR3 is TGTGCCATCAGTGAAAGGGCAGGGGCCACCTACGAGCAGTACTTC. Its protein product is CAISERAGATYEQYF. This chain uses TRBV10-3 with TRBJ2-7; TRBD1 might be the D (6 bases). The V end was cut by 3 bases, the J end by 2 bases, with 14 bases between. The CDR3 is 15 residues long. CDR1 is ENHRY and CDR2 is SYGVKD in the germline V gene.

This chain joins TRBV6-9 and TRBJ2-5; D unresolved. The CDR3 is 15 amino acids. V was shortened by 2 bases and J by 11 bases, with 21 bases between the two germline ends. Per the germline V gene, CDR1 is MNHGY and CDR2 is SVAAGI. The CDR3 reads CASSYITEGHGGQYF. The CDR3 DNA reads as TGTGCCAGCAGTTATATAACAGAAGGTCACGGCGGTCAGTACTTC.

The chain links TRBV12-3 or TRBV12-4 to TRBJ1-5; 7 bases map to TRBD1. The CDR3 has 17 amino acids. The trim removed 5 bases at V and 3 bases at J, leaving 13 bases unmatched. CDR3 coding DNA: TGTGCCAGCAGTCCTCTACCTATGGACAGGTTCAATCAGCCCCAGCATTTT. Encoded protein: CASSPLPMDRFNQPQHF.

This clonotype was picked up a small number of times. The rearrangement links TRBV29-1 to TRBJ1-2; 10 positions match TRBD1. This CDR3 region has 12 residues. After removal of 4 bases from V and 7 bases from J, the junction contained 3 bases not matched to a gene. CDR1 and CDR2 (germline): SQVTM, ANQGSEA. The CDR3 DNA follows: TGCAGCGTTGCGGGACAGGGGCCTGGCTACACCTTC. This encodes CSVAGQGPGYTF.

This clonotype appeared a few times. The V gene is TRBV9, the J gene TRBJ2-3; perhaps TRBD1 as D (6 bases). The CDR3 is made up of 14 amino acids. V lost 5 bases and J 4 bases, leaving 14 bases between the germline ends. Germline CDR1 and CDR2: SGDLS and YYNGEE. This CDR3 is CASSPTGVADTQYF. The CDR3 region has the DNA TGTGCCAGCAGTCCGACAGGAGTAGCAGATACGCAGTATTTT.

A few counts support this clonotype. This chain uses TRBV27 with TRBJ2-1, with 16 bases fitting TRBD2. The DNA end lines up better with TRBJ2-7; the J call may be wrong. The germline V gene has CDR1 MNHEY and CDR2 SMNVEV (reference sequence). The CDR3 consists of 19 residues. DNA for the CDR3: TGTGCCAGCAGTTCACCGGGACTAGCGGGAGGGAGCTCCTACAATGAGCAGTACTTC. This codes for CASSSPGLAGGSSYNEQYF.

The chain couples TRBV6-2 or TRBV6-3 to TRBJ2-1; TRBD2 matches 12 bases. Germline V gene sequence: CDR1 MNHEY, CDR2 SVGEGT. V shed 7 bases, J shed 4 bases, and the junction held 8 bases outside the gene matches. The CDR3 extends over 16 amino acids. The CDR3, as DNA: TGTGCCAGCATCCCGACTAGCGGGGGCCTATACAATGAGCAGTTCTTC. Amino acids: CASIPTSGGLYNEQFF.

V and J are TRBV18 and TRBJ2-5; TRBD1 aligns across 8 bases. The germline V gene encodes CDR1 KGHSH and CDR2 LQKENI. V lost 9 bases, J lost 2 bases, and 8 bases stayed unmatched. The CDR3 runs 14 residues. The CDR3 DNA is TGTGCCAGTTGCCGACAGGGGCTACAAGAGACCCAGTACTTC. It yields the protein CASCRQGLQETQYF.

The V call is TRBV28, the J call TRBJ1-2, with D perhaps matching TRBD1 (5 bases). Germline V CDR1 and CDR2: MDHEN, SYDVKM. V lost 6 bases and J lost 6, with 20 bases in between. The CDR3 contains 15 residues. CDR3 nucleotide sequence: TGTGCCAGCAGCCCCCCCGGGACGGAGTCTAATGGCTACACCTTC. Translating it yields CASSPPGTESNGYTF.

This clonotype has a handful of counts. Written as DNA, the CDR3 is TGTGCCAGCAGAATAGCGGGGCCCAAGGCCAATGAGCAGTTCTTC. Encoded protein: CASRIAGPKANEQFF. The genes are TRBV6-2 or TRBV6-3 and TRBJ2-1; 8 bases fit TRBD2. The J segment lost 6 bases and the V segment lost 6 bases, leaving 10 bases of the junction unmatched. The CDR3 runs to 15 residues. Germline CDR1 reads MNHEY; CDR2 reads SVGEGT.

This clonotype was detected a few times. This chain uses TRBV7-8 with TRBJ2-1; 12 bases agree with TRBD2. Trimming removed 5 bases from V and 8 bases from J; junction bases left unmatched: 7. The CDR3 totals 15 residues. Germline V lookup: CDR1 SGHVS, CDR2 FQNEAQ. The CDR3, as DNA: TGTGCCAGCAGCCTTGCTAGCGGGAGGGCCCATGAGCAGTTCTTC. This translates into CASSLASGRAHEQFF.

The chain uses TRBV28 and TRBJ2-7; perhaps TRBD2 as D (6 bases). The CDR3 loop spans 13 amino acids. Germline assignment: CDR1 MDHEN and CDR2 SYDVKM. Trimming cost V 8 bases and J 3 bases, with 14 bases left between them. CDR3 in DNA: TGTGCCAGCGTTGGTAGCGGCCACTACGAGCAGTACTTC. It codes for CASVGSGHYEQYF. Full variable domain (outside the CDR3, taken from reference TRBV28 and TRBJ2-7): DVKVTQSSRYLVKRTGEKVFLECVQDMDHENMFWYRQDPGLGLRLIYFSYDVKMKEKGDIPEGYSVSREKKERFSLILESASTNQTSMYLCASVGSGHYEQYFGPGTRLTVT.

This clonotype was recorded a few times. The V and J genes are TRBV15 and TRBJ2-7; D gene uncertain. From germline, CDR1 is LNHNV and CDR2 YYDKDF (reference sequence). The CDR3 contains 14 residues. V was shortened by 3 bases and J by 3 bases, with 12 bases between the two germline ends. CDR3 region: CATSRPAVDYEQYF. Written as DNA, the CDR3 is TGTGCCACCAGCAGGCCGGCGGTAGACTACGAGCAGTACTTC.

This clonotype was counted a few times. The CDR3 spells CSARDLYSADTQYF. In DNA form, the CDR3 reads TGCAGTGCTAGAGACCTCTATTCGGCAGATACGCAGTATTTT. This sequence joins TRBV20-1 and TRBJ2-3; D unclear. The V and J ends lost 0 bases and 4 bases respectively, with 11 bases between them. Germline V CDR1 and CDR2: DFQATT, SNEGSKA (reference sequence). This CDR3 has 14 amino acids.

The J gene is TRBJ2-7, the V gene TRBV20-1; D is unresolved. V lost 4 bases to trimming and J lost 4 bases, with 17 bases between them. Germline V gene data show CDR1 as DFQATT and CDR2 as SNEGSKA (reference sequence). The length of the CDR3 is 14 residues. Here the CDR3 DNA reads TGCAGTGCTATCTCCTCTCAAAAAACTTACGAGCAGTACTTC. Translating it yields CSAISSQKTYEQYF.

This rearrangement joins TRBV5-5 to TRBJ2-1; TRBD2 is a possible D gene (7 bases). This CDR3 spans 14 amino acids. Germline CDR1 reads SGHKS; CDR2 reads YYEKEE (reference sequence). Trimming removed 8 bases from V and 9 bases from J, with 21 bases in between. The CDR3 DNA follows: TGTGCCAGTGATTTTAGGGGGGGCCGGAGTGAGCAGTTCTTC. Its translation is CASDFRGGRSEQFF.

This clonotype was picked up a small number of times. This chain joins TRBV3-1 and TRBJ2-4; 8 nucleotides line up with TRBD1. Germline-derived CDR1 and CDR2 are LGHDT and YNNKEL (reference sequence). The length of the CDR3 is 14 residues. The ends lost 2 bases at V and 5 bases at J; junction bases unmatched: 2. The CDR3 loop is CASSQQDRENIQYF. CDR3 nucleotides: TGTGCCAGCAGCCAACAGGACAGGGAAAACATTCAGTACTTC.

The V gene is TRBV11-2, the J gene TRBJ1-4; D call uncertain. This CDR3 is built from 16 residues. Trimming stripped 5 bases from V and 8 bases from J, with 21 bases between. Germline CDR1 is SGHAT and CDR2 is FQNNGV. CDR3 bases: TGTGCCAGCAGCCCCCGTGACAATATCCAATTAGAAAAACTGTTTTTT. It yields the protein CASSPRDNIQLEKLFF.

This clonotype showed up just a few times. V is TRBV28 and J is TRBJ1-5, with D unresolved. The germline V gene has CDR1 MDHEN and CDR2 SYDVKM. The CDR3 extends over 17 amino acids. V was shortened by 5 bases and J by 3 bases, with 20 bases between the two germline ends. The CDR3: CASSPIKGLRDNQPQHF. CDR3 nucleotide sequence: TGTGCCAGCAGTCCCATCAAAGGGTTGAGAGACAATCAGCCCCAGCATTTT.